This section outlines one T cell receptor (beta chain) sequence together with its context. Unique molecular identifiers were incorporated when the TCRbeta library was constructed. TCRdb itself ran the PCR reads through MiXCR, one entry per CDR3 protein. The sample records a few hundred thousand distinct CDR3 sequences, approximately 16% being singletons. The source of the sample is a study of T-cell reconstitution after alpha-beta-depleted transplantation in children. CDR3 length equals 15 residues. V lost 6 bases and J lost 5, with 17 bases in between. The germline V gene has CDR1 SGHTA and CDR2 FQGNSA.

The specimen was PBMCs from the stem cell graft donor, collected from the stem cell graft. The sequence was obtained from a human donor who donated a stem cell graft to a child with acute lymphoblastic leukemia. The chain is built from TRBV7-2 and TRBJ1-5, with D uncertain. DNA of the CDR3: TGTGCCAGCAGTTTATTAGGGTTCTCGGATCAGCCCCAGCATTTT. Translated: CASSLLGFSDQPQHF.